The source of this T cell receptor (beta chain) is a study of Tregs in tolerant kidney transplant recipients. Study-wide points: The small number of patients limits these findings pending further validation. Expanding Tregs on activated donor B cells appeared to best identify donor-specific TCRbeta clones.

The table came from immunoSEQ multiplex PCR; TCRdb's copy has only in-frame clones and leaves some out. In the table there are roughly 120,000 clones, around 94% of which are singletons. With respect to this clone: Its cognate antigen is unknown.

CD4+CD25+CD127- Tregs, CD4+CD25- non-Tregs, CD4 and CD8 cells were sorted. CDR1 and CDR2 from the germline V gene are SEHNR and FQNEAQ (reference sequence). CDR3 length: 15 amino acids. V was pared by 5 bases and J by 6 bases, with 6 bases of the junction left unmatched. The rearrangement uses TRBV7-9 and TRBJ1-4, with 10 bases identical to TRBD1. Material: CD4+ T cells from blood. The sequence was obtained from a human donor in good health. The CDR3 reads CASSPGQGVDEKLFF. The CDR3 DNA follows: TGTGCCAGCAGCCCCGGACAGGGGGTGGATGAAAAACTGTTTTTT.